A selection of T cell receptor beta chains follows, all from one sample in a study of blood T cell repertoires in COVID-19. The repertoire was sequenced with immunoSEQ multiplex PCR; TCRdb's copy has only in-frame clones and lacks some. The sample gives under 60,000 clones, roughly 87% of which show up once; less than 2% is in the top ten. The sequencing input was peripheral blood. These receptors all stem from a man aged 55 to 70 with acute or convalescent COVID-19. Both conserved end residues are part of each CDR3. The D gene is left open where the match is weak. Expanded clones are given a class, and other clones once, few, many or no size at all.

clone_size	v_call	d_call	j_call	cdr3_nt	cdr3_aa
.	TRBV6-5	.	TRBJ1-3	TGTGCCAGCAGTTCGATCATACACTCTGGAAACACCATATATTTT	CASSSIIHSGNTIYF
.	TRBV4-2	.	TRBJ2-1	TGTGCCAGCAGCCAAGTAGGACGGGGGGCTCAATACAATGAGCAGTTCTTC	CASSQVGRGAQYNEQFF
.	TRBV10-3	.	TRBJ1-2	TGTGCCATCCTCCGAGACAGCTTGCAGAACGGCTACACCTTC	CAILRDSLQNGYTF
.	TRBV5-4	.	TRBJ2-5	TGTGCCAGCAGCTTTACCGCCCGTAACCCCCGAGCCCAAACCCAGTACTTC	CASSFTARNPRAQTQYF
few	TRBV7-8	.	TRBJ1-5	TGTGCCAGCAGCTCAGCAAGCGGGGGATATCAGCCCCAGCATTTT	CASSSASGGYQPQHF
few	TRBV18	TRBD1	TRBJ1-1	TGTGCCAGCTCACCAGAACAGGGGAGCACTGAAGCTTTCTTT	CASSPEQGSTEAFF
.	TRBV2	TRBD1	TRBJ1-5	TGTGCCAGCAGTGTTTTTGGGACAGGGTCCGATCAGCCCCAGCATTTT	CASSVFGTGSDQPQHF
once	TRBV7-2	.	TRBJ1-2	TGTGCCAGCAGCCAGACAGGCCCCACCTATGGCTACACCTTC	CASSQTGPTYGYTF
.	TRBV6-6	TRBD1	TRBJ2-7	TGTGCCAGCAGTGTAACCGGGACAGGGTCGTACGAGCAGTACTTC	CASSVTGTGSYEQYF
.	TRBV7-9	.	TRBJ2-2	TGTGCCAGCAGCTTACAATACCGGACCCTTAGCGGAACCGGGGAGCTGTTTTTT	CASSLQYRTLSGTGELFF
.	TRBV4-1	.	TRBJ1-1	TGCGCCAGCAGCCAAGACAGGGGCTCAACTGAAGCTTTCTTT	CASSQDRGSTEAFF
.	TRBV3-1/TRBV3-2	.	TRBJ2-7	TGTGCCAGCAGCCAAGACAGGGGGGTTACCTACGAGCAGTACTTC	CASSQDRGVTYEQYF
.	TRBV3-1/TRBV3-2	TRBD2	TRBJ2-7	TGTGCCAGCAGCCCTAGCGGGGGTGTGGTAGCGCAGTACTTC	CASSPSGGVVAQYF
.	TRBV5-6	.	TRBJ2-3	TGTGCCAGCAGCTTGGAGAGGAGAGGACTCACAGATACGCAGTATTTT	CASSLERRGLTDTQYF
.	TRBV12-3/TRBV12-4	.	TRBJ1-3	TGTGCCAGCAGTTCGGACAGTTGGAGCATATATTTT	CASSSDSWSIYF
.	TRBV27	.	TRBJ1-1	TGTGCCAGCAGAGACGCAGGGGTTAGCACTGAAGCTTTCTTT	CASRDAGVSTEAFF
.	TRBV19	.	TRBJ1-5	TGTGCCAGTAGTGACTCCGGGACAATCCTGCAGCCCCAGCATTTT	CASSDSGTILQPQHF
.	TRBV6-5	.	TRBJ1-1	TGTGCCAGCAGGAGTGAGGTTTTGAACACTGAAGCTTTCTTT	CASRSEVLNTEAFF
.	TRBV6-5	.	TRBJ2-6	TGTGCCAGCAGTTCCTCGTACTCTGGGGCCAACGTCCTGACTTTC	CASSSSYSGANVLTF
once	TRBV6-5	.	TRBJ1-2	TGTGCCAGCAGTTACTCAAGCGGGGCGGGTGGCTACACCTTC	CASSYSSGAGGYTF
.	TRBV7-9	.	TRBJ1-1	TGTGCCAGCAGCTTAACTGAGAACACTGAAGCTTTCTTT	CASSLTENTEAFF
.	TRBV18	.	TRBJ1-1	TGTGCCAGCTCCGAGCGCACTGAAGCTTTCTTT	CASSERTEAFF
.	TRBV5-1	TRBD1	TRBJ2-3	TGCGCCAGCAGCTTGACAGGGGGCATCCGGGGCACAGATACGCAGTATTTT	CASSLTGGIRGTDTQYF
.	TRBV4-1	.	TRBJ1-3	TGCGCCAGCAGCCAAGGGCCAGGGAACACCATATATTTT	CASSQGPGNTIYF
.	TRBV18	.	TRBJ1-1	TGTGCCAGCTCGGGAGAGGTCACTGAAGCTTTCTTT	CASSGEVTEAFF
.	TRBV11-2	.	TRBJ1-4	TGTGCCAGCAGCCAAGGGGCTGCAACTAATGAAAAACTGTTTTTT	CASSQGAATNEKLFF
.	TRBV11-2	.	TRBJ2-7	TGTGCCAGCAGCCTAAGGGGGGGCCAAACCTACGAGCAGTACTTC	CASSLRGGQTYEQYF
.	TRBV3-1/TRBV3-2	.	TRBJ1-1	TGTGCCAGCAGCCAAAGAGGGCCCCTAGGGACTGAAGCTTTCTTT	CASSQRGPLGTEAFF
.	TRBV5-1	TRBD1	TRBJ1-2	TGCGCCAGCAGCCCCGACAGGGGGGATAACTATGGCTACACCTTC	CASSPDRGDNYGYTF
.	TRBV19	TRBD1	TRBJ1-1	TGTGCCAGTAGTGCCAGGACAGGGTTTGGTGAAGCTTTCTTT	CASSARTGFGEAFF
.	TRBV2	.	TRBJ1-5	TGTGCCAGCAGTGATTTAGTTAGTTTTAATCAGCCCCAGCATTTT	CASSDLVSFNQPQHF
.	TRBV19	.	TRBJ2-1	TGTGCCAGTAGTATTCAGGCCAGGGGAAGGGATGAGCAGTTCTTC	CASSIQARGRDEQFF
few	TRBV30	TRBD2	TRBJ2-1	TGTGCCTGGAGTAGAGGACTAGGACACAATGAGCAGTTCTTC	CAWSRGLGHNEQFF
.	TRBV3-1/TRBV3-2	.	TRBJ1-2	TGTGCCAGCAGCCAACCACAGGGCTCCGGTGGCTACACCTTC	CASSQPQGSGGYTF
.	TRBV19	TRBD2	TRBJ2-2	TGTGCCAGTACACAACTAGCGGGGAGCACCGGGGAGCTGTTTTTT	CASTQLAGSTGELFF
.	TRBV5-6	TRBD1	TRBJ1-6	TGTGCCAGCAGCTTGTTCGGGGGACAGGGGAATTCACCCCTCCACTTT	CASSLFGGQGNSPLHF
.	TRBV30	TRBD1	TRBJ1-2	TGTGCCTGGACCTCCTTAGGGGACAGCTATGGCTACACCTTC	CAWTSLGDSYGYTF
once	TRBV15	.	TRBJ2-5	TGTGCCACCAGCCTAGGTGGAGGGCAGGAGACCCAGTACTTC	CATSLGGGQETQYF
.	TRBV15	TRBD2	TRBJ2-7	TGTGCCACCAGCAAGCGGGGGGGCCCCCCCTACGAGCAGTACTTC	CATSKRGGPPYEQYF
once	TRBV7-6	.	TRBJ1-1	TGTGCCAGCAGCTTATCTCCGGCAGGGGCCATGAACACTGAAGCTTTCTTT	CASSLSPAGAMNTEAFF
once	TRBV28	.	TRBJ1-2	TGTGCCAGCAGTTCTGGCTCTAACTATGGCTACACCTTC	CASSSGSNYGYTF
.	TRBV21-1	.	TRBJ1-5	TGTGCCAGCACCCCGGTGGGGGGAAATCAGCCCCAGCATTTT	CASTPVGGNQPQHF
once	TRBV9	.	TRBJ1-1	TGTGCCAGCAGCGCGGGATTTTCTGAAGCTTTCTTT	CASSAGFSEAFF
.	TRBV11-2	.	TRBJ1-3	TGTGCCAGCAGCTTAGAGTCCGAGGACACCATATATTTT	CASSLESEDTIYF
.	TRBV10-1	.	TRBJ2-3	TGCGCCAGCAGTGAGGGGGCCGCAGATACGCAGTATTTT	CASSEGAADTQYF
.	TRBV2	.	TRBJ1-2	TGTGCCAGCAGTGGAAGCTTTGATAGCTATGGCTACACCTTC	CASSGSFDSYGYTF
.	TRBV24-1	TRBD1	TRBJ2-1	TGTGCCACCAGTGATGATAATAGGGGGCGAAACAATGAGCAGTTCTTC	CATSDDNRGRNNEQFF
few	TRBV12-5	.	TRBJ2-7	TGTGCTAGTGCCCCGGGTGTCTCCTACGAGCAGTACTTC	CASAPGVSYEQYF
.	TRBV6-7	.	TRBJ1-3	TGTGCCAGCAGTCCATTTGGCCTCTCTGGAAACACCATATATTTT	CASSPFGLSGNTIYF
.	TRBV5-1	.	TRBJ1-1	TGCGCCAGCAGCTTGGATAGTTTTGCCAGGCTTTACACTGAAGCTTTCTTT	CASSLDSFARLYTEAFF
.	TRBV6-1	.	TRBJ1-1	TGTGCCAGCAGTGAAGCGTGGGAGGGTACTGAAGCTTTCTTT	CASSEAWEGTEAFF